One sample yielded the 20 T cell receptor beta chains listed below, sequenced in a study of blood T cell repertoires in COVID-19. Generated by immunoSEQ multiplex PCR, the TCRdb table keeps only in-frame clones and is missing some. The sample holds 150,000 to 250,000 clones, 90% to 95% seen once. Sequencing input: peripheral blood. These receptors were collected from a man aged 30-40 years with COVID-19, enrolled during active disease.

The CDR3 sequence is CASMRQPSLNSPLHF. CDR3 DNA sequence: TGTGCCAGCATGCGTCAACCGAGTCTTAATTCACCCCTCCACTTT. The V call is TRBV2, the J call TRBJ1-6; D is uncertain. The CDR3 length is 15 residues. In germline, CDR1 is SNHLY, CDR2 FYNNEI. V was cut by 7 bases and J by 6 bases, with 16 bases left in between.

J is TRBJ2-2 and V is TRBV6-1, with D possibly matching TRBD2 (6 bases). The CDR3 totals 13 residues. Germline CDR1 and CDR2: MNHNS and SASEGT. V was trimmed by 11 bases and J by 5 bases, leaving 15 bases between them. This CDR3 is CAGGLEGTGELFF. In nucleotides, the CDR3 is TGTGCCGGCGGATTGGAGGGGACCGGGGAGCTGTTTTTT.

The chain joins TRBV5-5 to TRBJ2-3; D possibly corresponds to TRBD1 (6 bases). CDR3 length: 14 amino acids. Germline V gives CDR1 SGHKS, CDR2 YYEKEE (reference sequence). V lost 6 bases and J 4 bases, leaving 15 bases between the germline ends. The CDR3 coding sequence is TGTGCCAGCATATGGGACAAGGTGCCAGATACGCAGTATTTT. Protein sequence: CASIWDKVPDTQYF.

The rearrangement links TRBV7-3 to TRBJ1-1; D may be TRBD1 (6 bases). Germline V gives CDR1 SGHTA, CDR2 FQGTGA. This CDR3 is built from 15 residues. V lost 5 bases and J 1 base, leaving 14 bases between the germline ends. CDR3 sequence (DNA): TGTGCCAGCAGCCCCCAGCCGGGACAGAACACTGAAGCTTTCTTT. As protein: CASSPQPGQNTEAFF.

The CDR3 spells CASGRQHQYSNQPQHF. Here the CDR3 DNA reads TGTGCCAGCGGAAGACAGCATCAATATAGCAATCAGCCCCAGCATTTT. The rearrangement uses TRBV19 and TRBJ1-5, with a tentative D call TRBD1 (5 bases). The CDR3 totals 16 residues. The V end was cut by 9 bases, the J end by 0 bases, with 18 bases between. The germline V gene encodes CDR1 LNHDA and CDR2 SQIVND (reference sequence).

V and J are TRBV5-1 and TRBJ1-3; D remains ambiguous. CDR3 length: 15 amino acids. Trimming cost V 4 bases and J 5 bases, with 16 bases left between them. Germline V CDR1 and CDR2: SGHRS, YFSETQ. CDR3 residues: CASSPGASGRNTIYF. CDR3 sequence (DNA): TGCGCCAGCAGCCCCGGCGCCTCGGGGAGAAACACCATATATTTT.

This chain links TRBV7-7 with TRBJ2-1; TRBD1 agrees at 8 bases. Germline lookup yields CDR1 SSHAT and CDR2 FNYEAQ (reference sequence). The CDR3 has 16 residues. J was trimmed by 6 bases and V by 3 bases; bases with no gene match: 10. CDR3 loop: CASSLGDRLEVNEQFF. In DNA, the CDR3 is TGTGCCAGCAGCTTGGGGGACAGGTTAGAAGTCAATGAGCAGTTCTTC.

The chain uses TRBV6-5 and TRBJ2-7, with 8 bases identical to TRBD1. Germline-derived CDR1 and CDR2 are MNHEY and SVGAGI. V was clipped by 5 bases and J by 5 bases; unmatched bases: 8. CDR3 size: 14 residues. The CDR3 loop is CASSTWTGSNEQYF. The CDR3, as DNA: TGTGCCAGCAGTACTTGGACAGGGTCCAACGAGCAGTACTTC.

The rearrangement links TRBV5-1 to TRBJ2-5, with 8 nucleotides matching TRBD2. Germline V gives CDR1 SGHRS, CDR2 YFSETQ. V was clipped by 0 bases and J by 0 bases; unmatched bases: 4. There are 16 residues in the CDR3. The CDR3 protein is CASSLEAGGDQETQYF. CDR3 coding DNA: TGCGCCAGCAGCTTGGAAGCCGGGGGGGACCAAGAGACCCAGTACTTC.

The V call is TRBV9, the J call TRBJ1-1, with D unresolved. Trimming shortened V by 0 bases and J by 5 bases, and 8 bases separated the two germline ends. The germline CDR1 and CDR2 sequences are SGDLS and YYNGEE. The CDR3 spans 13 residues. CDR3 sequence: CASSVDGRTEAFF. The CDR3 nucleotides read TGTGCCAGCAGCGTAGACGGGAGGACTGAAGCTTTCTTT.

This clone was observed a single time. This sequence joins TRBV10-3 and TRBJ2-7; the match to TRBD1 covers 8 bases. Germline CDR1 ENHRY, CDR2 SYGVKD. Losses at the gene ends were 8 bases for V and 2 bases for J; bases not matched to a gene: 2. The CDR3 extends over 12 amino acids. CDR3 nucleotide sequence: TGTGCCATCGGACAGGGAACCTACGAGCAGTACTTC. Translated: CAIGQGTYEQYF.

In this sample, this clone turned up once. The chain joins TRBV6-1 to TRBJ2-1; 9 positions match TRBD2. Per the germline V gene, CDR1 is MNHNS and CDR2 is SASEGT. The CDR3 contains 19 residues. With 4 bases clipped from V and 4 bases from J, the junction kept 17 bases outside the gene matches. The CDR3 loop is CASSARAFSLAGTYNEQFF. CDR3 coding DNA: TGTGCCAGCAGTGCCCGAGCCTTCTCTCTAGCGGGGACGTACAATGAGCAGTTCTTC.

The V and J genes are TRBV19 and TRBJ1-6, with TRBD1 matching 7 bases. The CDR3 totals 19 residues. Trimming took 3 bases from V and 0 from J; bases not matched to a gene: 11. Germline V lookup: CDR1 LNHDA, CDR2 SQIVND (reference sequence). The CDR3 protein is CASSIRGGGGDSYNSPLHF. CDR3 in DNA: TGTGCCAGTAGTATCCGAGGTGGAGGGGGCGACTCCTATAATTCACCCCTCCACTTT.

The genes are TRBV18 and TRBJ1-2, with D tentatively TRBD1 (5 bases). The CDR3 contains 16 residues. Per germline, CDR1 KGHSH and CDR2 LQKENI. V lost 3 bases, J lost 8 bases, and 22 bases lay in between. The CDR3 spells CASSPLETPRWGGYTF. The CDR3, as DNA: TGTGCCAGCTCACCGCTTGAGACACCCCGGTGGGGCGGCTACACCTTC.

This chain connects TRBV9 to TRBJ1-4; 8 positions agree with TRBD1. With 3 bases clipped from V and 4 bases from J, the junction kept 8 bases outside the gene matches. Germline-derived CDR1 and CDR2 are SGDLS and YYNGEE. The CDR3 length is 16 residues. CDR3 region: CASSEGQERNNEKLFF. In DNA form, the CDR3 reads TGTGCCAGCAGCGAGGGACAGGAGAGAAATAATGAAAAACTGTTTTTT.

The CDR3: CASSLAGSRGGSYEQYF. CDR3 DNA sequence: TGTGCCAGCAGCTTAGCGGGTTCGCGGGGGGGTTCCTACGAGCAGTACTTC. J is TRBJ2-7 and V is TRBV7-9, with 9 bases identical to TRBD2. Losses at the gene ends were 0 bases for V and 1 base for J; bases not matched to a gene: 7. Germline V gene sequence: CDR1 SEHNR, CDR2 FQNEAQ (reference sequence). The CDR3 spans 17 residues.

This clone was observed a handful of times. The chain is built from TRBV19 and TRBJ2-3, with 7 positions matching TRBD1. The length of the CDR3 is 16 residues. Per germline, CDR1 LNHDA and CDR2 SQIVND (reference sequence). V lost 1 base and J lost 4; bases outside the gene matches: 8. CDR3 sequence: CASSIVGARGPDTQYF. For the CDR3, the DNA is TGTGCCAGTAGTATAGTGGGGGCAAGGGGGCCAGATACGCAGTATTTT.

In DNA form, the CDR3 reads TGTGCCAGCAGCTTAGATCTGGCAGCTAACTATGGCTACACCTTC. It is translated as CASSLDLAANYGYTF. The V call is TRBV7-9, the J call TRBJ1-2, with D uncertain. The germline gives CDR1 SEHNR, CDR2 FQNEAQ (reference sequence). This CDR3 contains 15 residues. V was cut by 1 base and J by 0 bases, with 9 bases left in between.

This clone was seen only a few times. The chain recombines TRBV2 with TRBJ2-1; the match to TRBD2 covers 8 bases. V lost 6 bases to trimming and J lost 9 bases; unmatched junction nucleotides: 7. The germline gives CDR1 SNHLY, CDR2 FYNNEI. CDR3 size: 13 residues. DNA of the CDR3: TGTGCCAGCAGCGCTGGACTAGCCGGTGAGCAGTTCTTC. Translation gives CASSAGLAGEQFF.

The rearrangement joins TRBV6-5 to TRBJ1-2, with D perhaps matching TRBD1 (5 bases). V lost 2 bases, J lost 3 bases, and 10 bases lay in between. Germline V lookup: CDR1 MNHEY, CDR2 SVGAGI. This CDR3 spans 14 amino acids. The CDR3 reads CASSYLARDYGYTF. CDR3 bases: TGTGCCAGCAGTTACCTGGCCAGGGACTATGGCTACACCTTC.